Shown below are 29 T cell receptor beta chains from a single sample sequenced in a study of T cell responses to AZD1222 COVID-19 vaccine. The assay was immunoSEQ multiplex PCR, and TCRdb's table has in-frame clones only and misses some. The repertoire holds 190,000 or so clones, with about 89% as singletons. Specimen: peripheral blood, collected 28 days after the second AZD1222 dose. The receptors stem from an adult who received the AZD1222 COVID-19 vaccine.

The CDR3: CASSLDGSRVYNQPQHF. The DNA of the CDR3 is TGTGCCAGCAGCTTAGACGGCTCCAGGGTATACAATCAGCCCCAGCATTTT. This chain joins TRBV11-2 and TRBJ1-5; D might be TRBD1 (5 bases). V was cut by 0 bases and J by 3 bases, with 15 bases left in between. The CDR3 has 17 amino acids. Germline V gene data show CDR1 as SGHAT and CDR2 as FQNNGV.

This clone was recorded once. The CDR3 protein is CASSFVPGSGNTIYF. DNA of the CDR3: TGTGCCAGCAGCTTCGTACCGGGATCTGGAAACACCATATATTTT. V is TRBV7-6 and J is TRBJ1-3; D gene unclear. From germline, CDR1 is SGHVS and CDR2 FNYEAQ. This CDR3 is built from 15 residues. Trimming pared 3 bases from V and 1 base from J, leaving 10 bases between.

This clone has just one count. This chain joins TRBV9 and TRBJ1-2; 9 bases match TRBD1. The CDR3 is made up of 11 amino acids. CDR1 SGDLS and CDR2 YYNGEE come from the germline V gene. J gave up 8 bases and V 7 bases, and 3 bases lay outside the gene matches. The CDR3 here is CASGQGLGYTF. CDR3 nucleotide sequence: TGTGCCAGCGGACAGGGGTTAGGCTACACCTTC. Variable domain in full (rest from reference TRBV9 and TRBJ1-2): DSGVTQTPKHLITATGQRVTLRCSPRSGDLSVYWYQQSLDQGLQFLIQYYNGEERAKGNILERFSAQQFPDLHSELNLSSLELGDSALYFCASGQGLGYTFGSGTRLTVV.

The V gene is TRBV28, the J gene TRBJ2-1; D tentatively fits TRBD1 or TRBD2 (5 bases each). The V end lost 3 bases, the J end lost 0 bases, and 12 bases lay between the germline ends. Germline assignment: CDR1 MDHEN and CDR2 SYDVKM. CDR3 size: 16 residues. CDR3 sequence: CASSFSGSNSYNEQFF. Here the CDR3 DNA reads TGTGCCAGCAGTTTCTCAGGGAGTAACTCCTACAATGAGCAGTTCTTC.

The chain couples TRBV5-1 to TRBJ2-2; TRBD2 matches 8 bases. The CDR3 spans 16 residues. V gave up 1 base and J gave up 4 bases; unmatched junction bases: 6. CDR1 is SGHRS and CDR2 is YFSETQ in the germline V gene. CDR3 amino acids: CASSLSGGRGTGELFF. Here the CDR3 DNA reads TGCGCCAGCAGCTTGTCGGGGGGGCGCGGCACCGGGGAGCTGTTTTTT.

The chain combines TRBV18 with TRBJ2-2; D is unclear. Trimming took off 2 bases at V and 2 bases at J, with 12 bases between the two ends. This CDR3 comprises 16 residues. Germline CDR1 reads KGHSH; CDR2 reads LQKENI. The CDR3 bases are TGTGCCAGCTCACCATACTCCCTCCAAAACACCGGGGAGCTGTTTTTT. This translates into CASSPYSLQNTGELFF.

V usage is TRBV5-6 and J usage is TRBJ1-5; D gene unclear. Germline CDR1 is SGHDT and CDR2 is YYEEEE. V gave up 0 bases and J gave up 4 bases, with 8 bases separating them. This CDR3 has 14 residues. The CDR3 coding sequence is TGTGCCAGCAGCTTGGCCGGGAAGAATCAGCCCCAGCATTTT. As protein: CASSLAGKNQPQHF.

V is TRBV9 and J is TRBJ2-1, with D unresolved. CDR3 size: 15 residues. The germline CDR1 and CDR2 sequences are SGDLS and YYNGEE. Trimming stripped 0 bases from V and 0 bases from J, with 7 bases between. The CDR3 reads CASSVVESSYNEQFF. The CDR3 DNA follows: TGTGCCAGCAGCGTAGTCGAGTCCTCCTACAATGAGCAGTTCTTC. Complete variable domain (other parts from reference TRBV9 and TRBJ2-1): DSGVTQTPKHLITATGQRVTLRCSPRSGDLSVYWYQQSLDQGLQFLIQYYNGEERAKGNILERFSAQQFPDLHSELNLSSLELGDSALYFCASSVVESSYNEQFFGPGTRLTVL.

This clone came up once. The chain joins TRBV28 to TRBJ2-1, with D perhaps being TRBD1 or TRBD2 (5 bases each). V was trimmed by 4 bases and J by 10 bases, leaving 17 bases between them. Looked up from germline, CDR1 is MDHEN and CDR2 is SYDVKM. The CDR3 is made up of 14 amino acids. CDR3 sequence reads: CASSSPTRGKEQFF. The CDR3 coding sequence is TGTGCCAGCAGTTCGCCAACTAGGGGCAAGGAGCAGTTCTTC.

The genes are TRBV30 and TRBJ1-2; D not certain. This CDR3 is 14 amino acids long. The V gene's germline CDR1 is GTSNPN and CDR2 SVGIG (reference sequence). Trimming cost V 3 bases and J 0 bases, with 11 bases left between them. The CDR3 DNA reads TGTGCCTGGAGACCCCATGAGACTAACTATGGCTACACCTTC. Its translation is CAWRPHETNYGYTF.

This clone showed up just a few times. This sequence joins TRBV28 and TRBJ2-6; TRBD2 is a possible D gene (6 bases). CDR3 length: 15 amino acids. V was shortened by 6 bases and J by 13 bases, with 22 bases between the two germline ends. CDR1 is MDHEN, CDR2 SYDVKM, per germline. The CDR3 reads CASSRGGGTGRVLTF. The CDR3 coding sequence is TGTGCCAGCAGCCGGGGAGGTGGGACCGGGCGGGTCCTGACTTTC.

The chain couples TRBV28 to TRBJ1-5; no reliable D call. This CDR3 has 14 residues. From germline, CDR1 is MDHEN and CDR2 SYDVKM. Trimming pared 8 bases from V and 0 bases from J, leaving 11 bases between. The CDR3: CASVLSHSNQPQHF. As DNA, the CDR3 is TGTGCCAGCGTCCTCTCCCATAGCAATCAGCCCCAGCATTTT.

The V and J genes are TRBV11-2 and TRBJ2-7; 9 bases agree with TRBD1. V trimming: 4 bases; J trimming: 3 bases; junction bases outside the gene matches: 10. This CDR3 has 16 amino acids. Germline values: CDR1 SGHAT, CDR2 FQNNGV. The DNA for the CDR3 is TGTGCCAGCAGCTCGGGATCCGGGACAGGGATCTACGAGCAGTACTTC. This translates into CASSSGSGTGIYEQYF.

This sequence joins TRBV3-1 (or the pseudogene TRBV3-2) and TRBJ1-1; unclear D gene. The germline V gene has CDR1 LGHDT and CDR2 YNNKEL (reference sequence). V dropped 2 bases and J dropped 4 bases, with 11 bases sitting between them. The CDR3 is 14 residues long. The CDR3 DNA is TGTGCCAGCAGCCAACAGTTTTCGACCACTGAAGCTTTCTTT. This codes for CASSQQFSTTEAFF.

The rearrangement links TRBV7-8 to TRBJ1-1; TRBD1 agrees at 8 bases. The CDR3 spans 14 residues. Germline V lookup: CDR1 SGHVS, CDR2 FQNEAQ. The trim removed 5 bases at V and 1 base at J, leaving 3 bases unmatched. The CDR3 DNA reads TGTGCCAGCAGCCGGACAGGGCGGAACACTGAAGCTTTCTTT. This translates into CASSRTGRNTEAFF.

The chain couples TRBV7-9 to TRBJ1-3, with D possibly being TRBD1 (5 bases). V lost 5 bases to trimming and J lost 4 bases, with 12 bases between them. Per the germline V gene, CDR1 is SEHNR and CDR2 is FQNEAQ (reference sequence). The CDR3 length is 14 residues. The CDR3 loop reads CASSPRTSGNTIYF. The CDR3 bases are TGTGCCAGCAGCCCCCGGACATCAGGAAACACCATATATTTT.

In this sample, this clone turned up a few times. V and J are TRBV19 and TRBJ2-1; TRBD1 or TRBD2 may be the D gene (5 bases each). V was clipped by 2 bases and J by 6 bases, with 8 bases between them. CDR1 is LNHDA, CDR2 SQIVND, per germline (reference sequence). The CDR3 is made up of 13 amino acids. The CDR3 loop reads CASSILGTNEQFF. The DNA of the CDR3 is TGTGCCAGTAGTATACTCGGGACCAATGAGCAGTTCTTC.

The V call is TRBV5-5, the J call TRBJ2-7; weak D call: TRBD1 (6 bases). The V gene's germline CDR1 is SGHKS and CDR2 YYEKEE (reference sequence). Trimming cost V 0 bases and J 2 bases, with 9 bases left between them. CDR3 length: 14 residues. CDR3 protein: CASSLAPGAYEQYF. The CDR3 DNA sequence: TGTGCCAGCAGCTTGGCCCCAGGGGCCTACGAGCAGTACTTC.

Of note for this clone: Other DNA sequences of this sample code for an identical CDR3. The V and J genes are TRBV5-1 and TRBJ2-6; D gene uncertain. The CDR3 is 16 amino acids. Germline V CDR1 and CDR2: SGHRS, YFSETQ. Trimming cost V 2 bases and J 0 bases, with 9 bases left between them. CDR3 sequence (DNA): TGCGCCAGCAGCTTAGGGTCAAGCTCTGGGGCCAACGTCCTGACTTTC. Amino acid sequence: CASSLGSSSGANVLTF.

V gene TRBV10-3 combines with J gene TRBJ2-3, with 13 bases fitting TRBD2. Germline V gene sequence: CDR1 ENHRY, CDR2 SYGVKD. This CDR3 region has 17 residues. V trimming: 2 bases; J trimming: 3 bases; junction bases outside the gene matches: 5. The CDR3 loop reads CAISEPTSGRATDTQYF. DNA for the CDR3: TGTGCCATCAGTGAGCCTACTAGCGGGAGGGCTACAGATACGCAGTATTTT.

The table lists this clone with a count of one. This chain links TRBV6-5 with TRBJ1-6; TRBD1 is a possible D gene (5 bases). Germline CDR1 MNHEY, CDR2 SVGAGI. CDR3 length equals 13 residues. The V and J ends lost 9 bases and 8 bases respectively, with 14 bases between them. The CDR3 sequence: CASLTGSYSPLHF. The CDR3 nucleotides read TGTGCCAGTTTAACAGGTTCTTATTCACCCCTCCACTTT.

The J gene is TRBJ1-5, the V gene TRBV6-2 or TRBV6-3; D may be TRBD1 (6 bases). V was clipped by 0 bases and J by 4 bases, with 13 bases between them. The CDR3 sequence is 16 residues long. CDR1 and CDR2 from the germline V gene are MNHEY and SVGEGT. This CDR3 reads CASSYSTRGGNQPQHF. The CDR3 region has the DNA TGTGCCAGCAGTTACTCGACCAGGGGTGGGAATCAGCCCCAGCATTTT.

The CDR3 DNA follows: TGTGCCAGCAGTTACTCGAACGGGAATGGCTACACCTTC. Translating gives CASSYSNGNGYTF. The rearrangement joins TRBV6-5 to TRBJ1-2; D is unresolved. From germline, CDR1 is MNHEY and CDR2 SVGAGI. This CDR3 has 13 residues. V shed 0 bases and J shed 6 bases, with 8 bases lying between them.

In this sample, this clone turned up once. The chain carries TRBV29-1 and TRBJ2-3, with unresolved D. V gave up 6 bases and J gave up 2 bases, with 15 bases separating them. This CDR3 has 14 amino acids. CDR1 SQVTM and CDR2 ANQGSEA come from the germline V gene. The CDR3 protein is CSVRYGLTTDTQYF. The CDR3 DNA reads TGCAGCGTCCGATACGGTCTAACCACAGATACGCAGTATTTT.

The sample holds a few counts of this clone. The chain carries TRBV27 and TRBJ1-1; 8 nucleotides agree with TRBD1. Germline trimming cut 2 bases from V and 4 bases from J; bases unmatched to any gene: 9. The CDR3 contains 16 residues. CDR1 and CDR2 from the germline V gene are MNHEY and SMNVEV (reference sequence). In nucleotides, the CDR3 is TGTGCCAGCAGTTTAGGCAGCAGGGGGCGAGGCACTGAAGCTTTCTTT. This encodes CASSLGSRGRGTEAFF.

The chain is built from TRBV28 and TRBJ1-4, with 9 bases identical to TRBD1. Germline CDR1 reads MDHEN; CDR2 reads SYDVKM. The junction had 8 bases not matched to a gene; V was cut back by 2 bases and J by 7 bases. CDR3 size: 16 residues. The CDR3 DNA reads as TGTGCCAGCAGTTTACCCTACGGACAGGGGATTGAAAAACTGTTTTTT. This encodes CASSLPYGQGIEKLFF.

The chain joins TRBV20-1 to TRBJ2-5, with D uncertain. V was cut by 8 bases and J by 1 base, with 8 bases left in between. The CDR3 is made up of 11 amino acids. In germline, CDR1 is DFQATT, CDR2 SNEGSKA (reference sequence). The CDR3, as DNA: TGCAGTAGTAGTCTCCAAGAGACCCAGTACTTC. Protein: CSSSLQETQYF.

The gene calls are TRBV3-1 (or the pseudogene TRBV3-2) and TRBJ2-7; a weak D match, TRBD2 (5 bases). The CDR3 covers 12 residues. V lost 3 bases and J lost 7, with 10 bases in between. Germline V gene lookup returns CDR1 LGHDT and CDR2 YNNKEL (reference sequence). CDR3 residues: CASSQRVGEQYF. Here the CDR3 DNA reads TGTGCCAGCAGCCAGAGGGTGGGGGAGCAGTACTTC.

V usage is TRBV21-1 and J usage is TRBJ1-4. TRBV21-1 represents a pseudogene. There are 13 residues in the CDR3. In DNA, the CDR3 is TGTGCCAGCAGTATTGGCGGTAATGAAAAACTGTTTTTT. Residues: CASSIGGNEKLFF.